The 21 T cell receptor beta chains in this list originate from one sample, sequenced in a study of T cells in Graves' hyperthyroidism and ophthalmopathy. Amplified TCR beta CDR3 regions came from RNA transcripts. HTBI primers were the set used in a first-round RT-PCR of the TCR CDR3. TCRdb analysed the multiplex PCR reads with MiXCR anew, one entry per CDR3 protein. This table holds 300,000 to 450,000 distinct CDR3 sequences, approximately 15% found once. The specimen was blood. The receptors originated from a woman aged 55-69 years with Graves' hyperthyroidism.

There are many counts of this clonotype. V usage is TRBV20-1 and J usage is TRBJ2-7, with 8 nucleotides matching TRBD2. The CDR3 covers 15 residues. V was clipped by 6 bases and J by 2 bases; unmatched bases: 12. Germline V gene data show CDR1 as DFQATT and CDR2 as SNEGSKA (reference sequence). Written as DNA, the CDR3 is TGCAGTGCCACCAATCGACTAGCGTACCCCTACGAGCAGTACTTC. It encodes CSATNRLAYPYEQYF.

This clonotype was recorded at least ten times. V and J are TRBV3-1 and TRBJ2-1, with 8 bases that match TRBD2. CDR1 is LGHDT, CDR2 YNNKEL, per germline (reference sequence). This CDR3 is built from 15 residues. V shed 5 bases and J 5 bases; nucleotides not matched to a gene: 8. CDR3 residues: CASSVSGIRDNEQFF. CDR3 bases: TGTGCCAGCAGCGTTAGCGGGATTCGCGACAATGAGCAGTTCTTC.

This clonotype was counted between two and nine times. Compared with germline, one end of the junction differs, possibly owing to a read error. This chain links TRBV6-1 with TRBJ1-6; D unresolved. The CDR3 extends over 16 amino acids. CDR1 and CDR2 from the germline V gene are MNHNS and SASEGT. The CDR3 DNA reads TGTGCCAGCAGCGAAGGCACAGCGCGTAATAATTCACCCCTCCACTTT. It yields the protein CASSEGTARNNSPLHF.

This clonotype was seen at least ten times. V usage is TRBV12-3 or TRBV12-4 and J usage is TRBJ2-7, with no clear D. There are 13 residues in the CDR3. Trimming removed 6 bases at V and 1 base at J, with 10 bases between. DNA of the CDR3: TGTGCCAGCAGCCTGGACGGATCCTACGAGCAGTACTTC. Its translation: CASSLDGSYEQYF.

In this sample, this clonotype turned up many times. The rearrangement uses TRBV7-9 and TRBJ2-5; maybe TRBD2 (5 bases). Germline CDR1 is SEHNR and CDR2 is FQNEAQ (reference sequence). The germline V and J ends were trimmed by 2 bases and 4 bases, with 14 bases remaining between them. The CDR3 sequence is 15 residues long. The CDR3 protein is CASSLSSQEAETQYF. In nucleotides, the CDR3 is TGTGCCAGCAGCTTAAGTTCCCAGGAGGCAGAGACCCAGTACTTC.

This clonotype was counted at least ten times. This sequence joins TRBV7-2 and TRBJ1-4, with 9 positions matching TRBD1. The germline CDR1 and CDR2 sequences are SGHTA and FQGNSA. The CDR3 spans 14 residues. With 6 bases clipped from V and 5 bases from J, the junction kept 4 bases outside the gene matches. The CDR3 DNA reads TGTGCCAGCAGTCAGGACAGGGGAAATGAAAAACTGTTTTTT. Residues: CASSQDRGNEKLFF.

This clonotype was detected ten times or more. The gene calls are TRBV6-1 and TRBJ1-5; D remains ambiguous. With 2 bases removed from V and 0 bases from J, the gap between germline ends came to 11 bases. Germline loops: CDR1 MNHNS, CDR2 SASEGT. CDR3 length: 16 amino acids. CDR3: CASSERMLYSNQPQHF. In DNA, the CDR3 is TGTGCCAGCAGTGAAAGGATGCTCTATAGCAATCAGCCCCAGCATTTT.

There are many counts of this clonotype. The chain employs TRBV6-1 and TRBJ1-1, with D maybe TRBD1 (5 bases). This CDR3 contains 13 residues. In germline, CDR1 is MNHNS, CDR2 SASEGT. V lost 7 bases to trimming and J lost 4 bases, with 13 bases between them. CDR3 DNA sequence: TGTGCCAGCAATTTTGGGGGTTTCACTGAAGCTTTCTTT. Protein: CASNFGGFTEAFF.

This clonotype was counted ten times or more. The CDR3 reads CSARDGTVRNEQFF. CDR3 bases: TGCAGTGCTAGAGATGGGACAGTACGAAATGAGCAGTTCTTC. The J gene is TRBJ2-1, the V gene TRBV20-1; 7 bases match TRBD1. Trimming took 0 bases from V and 7 from J; bases not matched to a gene: 6. This CDR3 is 14 amino acids long. CDR1 and CDR2 (germline): DFQATT, SNEGSKA (reference sequence).

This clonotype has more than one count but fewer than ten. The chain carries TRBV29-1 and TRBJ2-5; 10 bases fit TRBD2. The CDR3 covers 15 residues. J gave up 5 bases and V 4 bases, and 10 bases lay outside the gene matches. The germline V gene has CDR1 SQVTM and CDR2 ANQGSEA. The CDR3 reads CSVAYSGGVGETQYF. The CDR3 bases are TGCAGCGTTGCATACAGCGGGGGGGTGGGGGAGACCCAGTACTTC.

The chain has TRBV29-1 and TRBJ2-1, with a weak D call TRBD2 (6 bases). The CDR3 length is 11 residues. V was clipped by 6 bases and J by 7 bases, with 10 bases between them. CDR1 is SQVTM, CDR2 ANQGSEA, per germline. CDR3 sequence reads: CSVPRGNEQFF. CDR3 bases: TGCAGCGTCCCCCGGGGGAATGAGCAGTTCTTC.

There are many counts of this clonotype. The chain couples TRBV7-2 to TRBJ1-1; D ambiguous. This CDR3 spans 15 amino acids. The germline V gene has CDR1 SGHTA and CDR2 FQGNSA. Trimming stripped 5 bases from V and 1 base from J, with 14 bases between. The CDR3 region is CASSLFSGRNTEAFF. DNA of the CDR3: TGTGCCAGCAGCCTCTTCTCGGGGAGGAACACTGAAGCTTTCTTT. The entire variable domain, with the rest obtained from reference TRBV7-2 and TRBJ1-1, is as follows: GAGVSQSPSNKVTEKGKDVELRCDPISGHTALYWYRQSLGQGLEFLIYFQGNSAPDKSGLPSDRFSAERTGGSVSTLTIQRTQQEDSAVYLCASSLFSGRNTEAFFGQGTRLTVV.

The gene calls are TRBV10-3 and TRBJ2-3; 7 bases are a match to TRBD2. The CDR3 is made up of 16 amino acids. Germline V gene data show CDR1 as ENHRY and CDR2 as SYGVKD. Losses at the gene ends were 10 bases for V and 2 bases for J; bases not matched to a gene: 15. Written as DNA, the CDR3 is TGTGCCACCGACCCCGGGGAGGGATCGACCACAGATACGCAGTATTTT. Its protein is CATDPGEGSTTDTQYF.

The CDR3 DNA is TGTGCCAGCAGTTTCGGGCAGGGGGCTTACTATGGCTACACCTTC. As protein: CASSFGQGAYYGYTF. The chain employs TRBV12-3 or TRBV12-4 and TRBJ1-2, with TRBD1 identical over 8 bases. The ends lost 3 bases at V and 3 bases at J; junction bases unmatched: 6. This CDR3 is 15 amino acids long.

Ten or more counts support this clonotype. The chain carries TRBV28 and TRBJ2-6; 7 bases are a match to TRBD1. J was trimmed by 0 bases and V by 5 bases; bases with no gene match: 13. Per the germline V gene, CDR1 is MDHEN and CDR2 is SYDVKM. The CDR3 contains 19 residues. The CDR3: CASSLPGTAVFSGANVLTF. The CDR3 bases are TGTGCCAGCAGTCTACCAGGGACAGCCGTATTCTCTGGGGCCAACGTCCTGACTTTC.

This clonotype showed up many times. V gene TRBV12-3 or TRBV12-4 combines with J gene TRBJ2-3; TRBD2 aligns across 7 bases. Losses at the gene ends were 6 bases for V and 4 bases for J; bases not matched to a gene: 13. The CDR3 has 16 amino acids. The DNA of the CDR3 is TGTGCCAGCAGGACAAGGAAAGCGGGAAGCCCAGATACGCAGTATTTT. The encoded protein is CASRTRKAGSPDTQYF.

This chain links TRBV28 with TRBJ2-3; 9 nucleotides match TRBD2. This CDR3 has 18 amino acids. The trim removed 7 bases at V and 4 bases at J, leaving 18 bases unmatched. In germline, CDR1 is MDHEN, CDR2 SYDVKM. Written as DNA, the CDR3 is TGTGCCAGCATGTCTGTCGCGGGTGCGGGGGGGAGCGCAGATACGCAGTATTTT. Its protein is CASMSVAGAGGSADTQYF. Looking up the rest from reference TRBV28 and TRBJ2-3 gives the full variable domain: DVKVTQSSRYLVKRTGEKVFLECVQDMDHENMFWYRQDPGLGLRLIYFSYDVKMKEKGDIPEGYSVSREKKERFSLILESASTNQTSMYLCASMSVAGAGGSADTQYFGPGTRLTVL.

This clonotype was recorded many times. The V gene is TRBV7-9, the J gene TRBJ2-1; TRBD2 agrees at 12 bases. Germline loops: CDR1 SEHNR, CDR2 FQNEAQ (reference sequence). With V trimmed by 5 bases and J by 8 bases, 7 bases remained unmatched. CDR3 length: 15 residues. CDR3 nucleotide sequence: TGTGCCAGCAGCCTGACTAGCGGGAGTTTCGATGAGCAGTTCTTC. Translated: CASSLTSGSFDEQFF.

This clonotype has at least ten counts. The DNA of the CDR3 is TGTGCCACCAGCAAGGGACAGGGGGCCGGTCAGCCCCAGCATTTT. This sequence encodes CATSKGQGAGQPQHF. The chain employs TRBV15 and TRBJ1-5, with 12 bases lining up with TRBD1. The CDR3 is made up of 15 amino acids. The ends lost 4 bases at V and 6 bases at J; junction bases unmatched: 4. CDR1 is LNHNV and CDR2 is YYDKDF in the germline V gene (reference sequence).

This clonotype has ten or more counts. CDR3 region: CSARFAGGPQQYF. The CDR3 coding sequence is TGCAGTGCTAGGTTTGCGGGAGGGCCTCAGCAGTACTTC. The genes are TRBV20-1 and TRBJ2-7, with 9 positions matching TRBD2. Germline lookup yields CDR1 DFQATT and CDR2 SNEGSKA (reference sequence). The length of the CDR3 is 13 residues. After removal of 3 bases from V and 8 bases from J, the junction contained 8 bases not matched to a gene.

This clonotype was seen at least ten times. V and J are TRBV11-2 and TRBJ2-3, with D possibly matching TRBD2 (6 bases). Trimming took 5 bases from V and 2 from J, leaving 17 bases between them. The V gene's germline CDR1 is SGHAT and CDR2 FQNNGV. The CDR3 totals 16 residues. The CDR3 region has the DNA TGTGCCAGCAGCGCCCGGGGGTTAGCGGACACAGATACGCAGTATTTT. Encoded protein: CASSARGLADTDTQYF. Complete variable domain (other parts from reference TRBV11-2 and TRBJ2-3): EAGVAQSPRYKIIEKRQSVAFWCNPISGHATLYWYQQILGQGPKLLIQFQNNGVVDDSQLPKDRFSAERLKGVDSTLKIQPAKLEDSAVYLCASSARGLADTDTQYFGPGTRLTVL.